This T cell receptor (beta chain) emerged from a study of immune cell composition in non-small cell lung cancer. Measured with immunoSEQ multiplex PCR; TCRdb has only the in-frame clones, and not every one. The sample shows 7,500 to 9,000 clones, about 80% of them seen only once. The study's findings and limits: Tumour TCR-beta clonality was not significantly tied to smoking pack-years. About 80% of squamous and about 30% of adenocarcinoma cases had tumour-associated clones >0.5%. Overall clonality, unlike maximal tumour-associated clone frequency, did not predict TIL reactivity.

This CDR3 is built from 14 residues. Germline CDR1 reads LNHNV; CDR2 reads YYDKDF (reference sequence). V was cut by 4 bases and J by 4 bases, with 10 bases left in between. About this clone: The antigen is undetermined.

Normal lung sampling was at least 3 cm from the tumour, as distant as possible. The receptor comes from a human donor with non-small cell lung cancer. Source material: non-adjacent lung tissue. V is TRBV15 and J is TRBJ2-2; tentatively, D is TRBD2 (7 bases). Here the CDR3 DNA reads TGTGCCACCAGCAACAGGGAGGGCACCGGGGAGCTGTTTTTT. Translated: CATSNREGTGELFF.